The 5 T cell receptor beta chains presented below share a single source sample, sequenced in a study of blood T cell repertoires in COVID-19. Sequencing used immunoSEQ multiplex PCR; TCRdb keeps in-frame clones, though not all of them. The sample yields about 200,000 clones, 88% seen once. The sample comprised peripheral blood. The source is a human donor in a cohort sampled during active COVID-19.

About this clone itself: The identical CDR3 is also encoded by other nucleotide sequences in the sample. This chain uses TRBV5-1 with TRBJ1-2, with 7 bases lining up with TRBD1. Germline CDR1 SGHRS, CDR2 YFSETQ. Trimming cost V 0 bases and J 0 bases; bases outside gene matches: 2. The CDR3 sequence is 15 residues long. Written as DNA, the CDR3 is TGCGCCAGCAGCTTGGGCGGGACAGCTAACTATGGCTACACCTTC. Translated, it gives CASSLGGTANYGYTF.

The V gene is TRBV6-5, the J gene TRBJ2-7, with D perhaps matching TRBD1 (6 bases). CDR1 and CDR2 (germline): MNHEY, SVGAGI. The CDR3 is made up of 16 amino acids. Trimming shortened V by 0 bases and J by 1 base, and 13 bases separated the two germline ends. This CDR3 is CASSYSIGQSSYEQYF. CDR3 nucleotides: TGTGCCAGCAGTTACTCGATAGGACAGTCTTCCTACGAGCAGTACTTC.

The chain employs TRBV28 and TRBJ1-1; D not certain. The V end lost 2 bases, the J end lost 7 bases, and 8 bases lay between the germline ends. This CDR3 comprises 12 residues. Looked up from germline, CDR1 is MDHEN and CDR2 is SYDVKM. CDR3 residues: CASSLGLGEAFF. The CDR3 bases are TGTGCCAGCAGTTTAGGTCTCGGTGAAGCTTTCTTT.

CDR3 sequence (DNA): TGTGCCAGCAGTCTGACCGGGACAGGGGATTGGGAGCAGTACTTC. This sequence encodes CASSLTGTGDWEQYF. The chain is built from TRBV6-5 and TRBJ2-7; 10 nucleotides line up with TRBD1. V was pared by 5 bases and J by 7 bases, with 11 bases of the junction left unmatched. This CDR3 region has 15 residues. The germline CDR1 and CDR2 sequences are MNHEY and SVGAGI.

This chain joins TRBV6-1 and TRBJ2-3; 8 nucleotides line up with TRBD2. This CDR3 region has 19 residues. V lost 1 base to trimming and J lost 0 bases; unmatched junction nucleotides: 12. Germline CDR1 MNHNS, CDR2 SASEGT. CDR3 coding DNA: TGTGCCAGCAGTGAAGGGTTGGGACTAGTAGGTGCTAGCACAGATACGCAGTATTTT. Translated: CASSEGLGLVGASTDTQYF.